The TCR beta chain described here comes from a study of blood T cell repertoires in COVID-19. Study-level background: Acute and convalescent COVID-19 samples came from the United States, Italy and Spain. In each case, the material was cDNA or gDNA derived from T cells, B-cell-depleted T cells, or PBMCs.

In the original workflow: It was from reference gene primer amplification that nucleated cell counts were estimated. Data came from immunoSEQ multiplex PCR; TCRdb stores just in-frame clones and leaves some out. The V and J calls and the clone size are those of that table, but D and trimming were determined from the DNA. The profile covers fewer than 120,000 clones, with 88% appearing a single time and 3% to 3.5% taken by the ten largest. The CDR3 is 14 amino acids. Trimming took 3 bases from V and 7 from J; bases not matched to a gene: 4. The germline V gene has CDR1 LGHDT and CDR2 YNNKEL (reference sequence). The table lists this clone with a count of one.

The rearrangement links TRBV3-1 (or the pseudogene TRBV3-2) to TRBJ2-1; TRBD2 matches at 9 bases. Input material: peripheral blood. This sequence originates from a woman aged 45-60 years with acute or convalescent COVID-19. CDR3 region: CASSHRGRANEQFF. The DNA for the CDR3 is TGTGCCAGCAGCCATCGCGGGAGGGCGAATGAGCAGTTCTTC.